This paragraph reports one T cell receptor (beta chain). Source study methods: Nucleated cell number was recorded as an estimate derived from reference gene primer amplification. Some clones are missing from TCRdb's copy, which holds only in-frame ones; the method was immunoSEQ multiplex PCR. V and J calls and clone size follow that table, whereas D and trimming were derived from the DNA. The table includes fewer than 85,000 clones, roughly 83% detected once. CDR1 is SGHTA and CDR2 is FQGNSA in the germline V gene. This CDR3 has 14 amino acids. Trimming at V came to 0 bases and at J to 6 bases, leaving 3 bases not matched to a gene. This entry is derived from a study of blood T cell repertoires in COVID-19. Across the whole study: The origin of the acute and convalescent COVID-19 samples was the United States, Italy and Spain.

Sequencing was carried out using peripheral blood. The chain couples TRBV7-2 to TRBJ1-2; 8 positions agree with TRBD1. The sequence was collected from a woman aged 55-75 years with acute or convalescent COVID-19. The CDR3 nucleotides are TGTGCCAGCAGCTTAGCCCAGGGGGCGGATGGCTACACCTTC. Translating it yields CASSLAQGADGYTF. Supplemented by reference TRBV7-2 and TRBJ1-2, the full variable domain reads GAGVSQSPSNKVTEKGKDVELRCDPISGHTALYWYRQSLGQGLEFLIYFQGNSAPDKSGLPSDRFSAERTGGSVSTLTIQRTQQEDSAVYLCASSLAQGADGYTFGSGTRLTVV.